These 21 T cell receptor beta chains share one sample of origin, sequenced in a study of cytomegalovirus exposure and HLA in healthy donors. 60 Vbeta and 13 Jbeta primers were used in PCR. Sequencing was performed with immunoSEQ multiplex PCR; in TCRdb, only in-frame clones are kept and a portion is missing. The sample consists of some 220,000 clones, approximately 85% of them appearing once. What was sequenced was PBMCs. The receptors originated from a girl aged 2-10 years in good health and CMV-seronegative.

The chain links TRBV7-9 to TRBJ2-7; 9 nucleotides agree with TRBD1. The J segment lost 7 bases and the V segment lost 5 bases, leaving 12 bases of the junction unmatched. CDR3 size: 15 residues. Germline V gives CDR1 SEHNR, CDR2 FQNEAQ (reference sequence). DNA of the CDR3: TGTGCCAGCAGCATCTTGGGACAGGGAGAAAGGGAGCAGTACTTC. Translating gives CASSILGQGEREQYF.

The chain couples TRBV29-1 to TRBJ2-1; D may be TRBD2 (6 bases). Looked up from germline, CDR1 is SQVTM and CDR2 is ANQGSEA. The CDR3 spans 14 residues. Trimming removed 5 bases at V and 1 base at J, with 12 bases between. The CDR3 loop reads CSVLAGKSYNEQFF. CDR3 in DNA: TGCAGCGTTCTTGCGGGAAAATCCTACAATGAGCAGTTCTTC.

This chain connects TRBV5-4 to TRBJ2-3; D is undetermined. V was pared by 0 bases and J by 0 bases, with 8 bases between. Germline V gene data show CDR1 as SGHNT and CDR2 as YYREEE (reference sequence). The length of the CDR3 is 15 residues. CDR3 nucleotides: TGTGCCAGCAGCTTGGCCAGGTCCAGCACAGATACGCAGTATTTT. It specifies CASSLARSSTDTQYF.

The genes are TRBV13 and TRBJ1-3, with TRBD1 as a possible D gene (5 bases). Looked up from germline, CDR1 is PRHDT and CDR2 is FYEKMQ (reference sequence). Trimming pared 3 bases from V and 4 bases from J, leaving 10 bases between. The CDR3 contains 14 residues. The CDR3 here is CASSFSGVGNTIYF. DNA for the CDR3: TGTGCCAGCAGCTTCTCGGGGGTGGGAAACACCATATATTTT.

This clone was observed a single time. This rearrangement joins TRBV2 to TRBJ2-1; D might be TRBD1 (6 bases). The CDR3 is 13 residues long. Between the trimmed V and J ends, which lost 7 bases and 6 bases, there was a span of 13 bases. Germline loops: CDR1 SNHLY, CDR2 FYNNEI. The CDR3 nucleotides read TGTGCCAGCACCGGGGACAATAGCAATGAGCAGTTCTTC. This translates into CASTGDNSNEQFF.

CDR3 protein: CASSPWTGENQPQHF. Written as DNA, the CDR3 is TGTGCCAGCAGCCCTTGGACAGGGGAGAATCAGCCCCAGCATTTT. The gene calls are TRBV7-2 and TRBJ1-5, with TRBD1 identical over 9 bases. The CDR3 consists of 15 residues. J lost 4 bases, V lost 5 bases, and 6 bases had no gene match. Germline V CDR1 and CDR2: SGHTA, FQGNSA. The whole variable domain, remainder taken from reference TRBV7-2 and TRBJ1-5, is GAGVSQSPSNKVTEKGKDVELRCDPISGHTALYWYRQSLGQGLEFLIYFQGNSAPDKSGLPSDRFSAERTGGSVSTLTIQRTQQEDSAVYLCASSPWTGENQPQHFGDGTRLSIL.

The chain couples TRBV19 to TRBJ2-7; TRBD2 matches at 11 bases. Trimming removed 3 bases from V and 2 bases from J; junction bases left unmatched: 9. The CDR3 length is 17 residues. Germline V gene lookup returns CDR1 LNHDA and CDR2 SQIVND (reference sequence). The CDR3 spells CASSMGSPSGGTYEQYF. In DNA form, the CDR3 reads TGTGCCAGTAGTATGGGAAGCCCTAGCGGGGGGACCTACGAGCAGTACTTC.

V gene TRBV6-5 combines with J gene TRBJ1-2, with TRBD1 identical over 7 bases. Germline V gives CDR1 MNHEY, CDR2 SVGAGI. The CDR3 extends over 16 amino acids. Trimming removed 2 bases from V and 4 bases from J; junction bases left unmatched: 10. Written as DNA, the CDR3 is TGTGCCAGCAGTTACGGAGGGGGACAGCCCCTCTATGGCTACACCTTC. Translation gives CASSYGGGQPLYGYTF.

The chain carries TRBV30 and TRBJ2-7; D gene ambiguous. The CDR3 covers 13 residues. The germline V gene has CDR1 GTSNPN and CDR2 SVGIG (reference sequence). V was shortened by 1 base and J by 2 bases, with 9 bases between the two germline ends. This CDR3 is CAWSAGGPYEQYF. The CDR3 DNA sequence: TGTGCCTGGAGTGCTGGTGGGCCCTACGAGCAGTACTTC.

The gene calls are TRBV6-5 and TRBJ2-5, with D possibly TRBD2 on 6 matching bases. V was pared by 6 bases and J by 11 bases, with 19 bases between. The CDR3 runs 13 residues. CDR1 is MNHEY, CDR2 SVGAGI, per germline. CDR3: CASRYKSHREQYF. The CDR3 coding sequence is TGTGCCAGCAGGTATAAATCCCACCGGGAGCAGTACTTC.

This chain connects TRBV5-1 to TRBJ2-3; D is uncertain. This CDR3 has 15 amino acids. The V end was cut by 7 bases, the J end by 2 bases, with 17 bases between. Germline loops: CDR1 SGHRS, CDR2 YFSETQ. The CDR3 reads CASSPTFPDTDTQYF. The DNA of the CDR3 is TGCGCCAGCTCCCCGACTTTTCCGGACACAGATACGCAGTATTTT.

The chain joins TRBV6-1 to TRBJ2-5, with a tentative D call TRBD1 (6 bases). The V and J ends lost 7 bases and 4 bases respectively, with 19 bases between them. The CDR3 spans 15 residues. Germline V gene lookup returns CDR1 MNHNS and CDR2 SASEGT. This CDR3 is CASKEITGTPETQYF. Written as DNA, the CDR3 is TGTGCCAGCAAGGAAATTACCGGGACACCAGAGACCCAGTACTTC.

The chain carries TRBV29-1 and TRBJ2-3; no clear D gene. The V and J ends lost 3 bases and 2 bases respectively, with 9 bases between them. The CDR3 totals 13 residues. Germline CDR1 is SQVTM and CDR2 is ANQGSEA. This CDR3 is CSVEVAHTDTQYF. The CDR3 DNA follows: TGCAGCGTTGAGGTGGCCCACACAGATACGCAGTATTTT.

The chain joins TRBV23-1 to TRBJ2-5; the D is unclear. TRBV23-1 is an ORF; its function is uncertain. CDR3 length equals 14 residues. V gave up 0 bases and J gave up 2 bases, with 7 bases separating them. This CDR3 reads CASSQSCSQETQYF. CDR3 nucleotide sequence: TGCGCCAGCAGTCAATCGTGCAGTCAAGAGACCCAGTACTTC.

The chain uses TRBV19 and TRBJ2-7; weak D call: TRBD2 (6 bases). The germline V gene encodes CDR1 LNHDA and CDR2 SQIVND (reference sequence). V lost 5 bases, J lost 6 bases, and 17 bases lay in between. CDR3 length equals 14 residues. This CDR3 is CASSLARGSSEQYF. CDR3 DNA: TGTGCCAGTAGTCTCGCGCGGGGTTCGAGCGAGCAGTACTTC.

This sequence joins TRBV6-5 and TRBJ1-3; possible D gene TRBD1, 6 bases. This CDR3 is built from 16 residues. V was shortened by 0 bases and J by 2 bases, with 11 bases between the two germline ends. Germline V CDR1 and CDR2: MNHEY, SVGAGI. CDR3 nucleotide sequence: TGTGCCAGCAGTTACTCAGGGGGAAATACTGGAAACACCATATATTTT. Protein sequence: CASSYSGGNTGNTIYF.

As DNA, the CDR3 is TGTGCCAGCAGTGTACGGCGGGGAACAGAGACCCAGTACTTC. This codes for CASSVRRGTETQYF. The chain links TRBV2 to TRBJ2-5, with D possibly being TRBD2 (6 bases). Per germline, CDR1 SNHLY and CDR2 FYNNEI. This CDR3 has 14 residues. V dropped 4 bases and J dropped 4 bases, with 13 bases sitting between them.

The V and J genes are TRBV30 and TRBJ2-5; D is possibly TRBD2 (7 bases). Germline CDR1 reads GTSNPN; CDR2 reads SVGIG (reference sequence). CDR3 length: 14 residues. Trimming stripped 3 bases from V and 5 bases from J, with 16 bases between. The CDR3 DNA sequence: TGTGCCTGGAGAAGAGCCGGGGGGCCGGAGACCCAGTACTTC. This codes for CAWRRAGGPETQYF.

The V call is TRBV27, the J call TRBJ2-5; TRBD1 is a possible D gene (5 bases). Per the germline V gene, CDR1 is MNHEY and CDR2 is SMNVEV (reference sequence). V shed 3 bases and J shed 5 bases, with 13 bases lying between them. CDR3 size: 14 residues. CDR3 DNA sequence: TGTGCCAGCAGTTTTTGGGGCAGGGTGGAGACCCAGTACTTC. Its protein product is CASSFWGRVETQYF.

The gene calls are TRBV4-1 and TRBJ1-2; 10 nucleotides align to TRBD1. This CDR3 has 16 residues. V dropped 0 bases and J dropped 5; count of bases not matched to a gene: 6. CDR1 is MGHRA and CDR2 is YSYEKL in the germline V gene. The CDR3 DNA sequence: TGCGCCAGCAGCCAAGATTGGGACAGGGGAAAGTATGGCTACACCTTC. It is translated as CASSQDWDRGKYGYTF.

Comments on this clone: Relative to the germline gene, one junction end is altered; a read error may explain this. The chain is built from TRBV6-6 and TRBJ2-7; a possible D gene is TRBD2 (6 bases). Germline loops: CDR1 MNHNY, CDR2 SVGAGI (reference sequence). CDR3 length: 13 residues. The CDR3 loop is CSSRDSPSYEQYF. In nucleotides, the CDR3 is TGTTCCAGCCGGGACTCTCCCTCCTACGAGCAGTACTTC.